This TCR beta chain was found in a study of blood T cell repertoires in COVID-19 (TCRdb year 2020). About the investigation overall: The collaborator samples originated in the United States, Italy and Spain and spanned the acute and convalescent phases of COVID-19. The material from the prospective study consisted of cDNA or gDNA derived from T cells, B-cell-depleted T cells, or PBMCs. The dataset comprised deeply sampled blood TCRbeta repertoires from subjects exposed to, actively infected with, or recovered from COVID-19. The repertoires were made available in a free public database intended to serve as a resource for research on the immune response to SARS-CoV-2. Samples came from the ongoing ImmuneRACE study (first 160 participants) plus 1,254 subjects from 6 global collaborators. Nearly every sample came with metadata listing a de-identified subject ID, COVID-19 status, age in years and sex. Where HLA class I and class II types were available, the types were taken from metadata supplied by the sample provider, not from assay-based typing. General study outcomes and caveats: How much clinical and demographic metadata was included differed by source and by participant, and the metadata was provided uncurated.

Each collaborating institution followed its own protocols to collect whole blood in K2EDTA tubes. For TCRbeta analysis, collaborators shipped samples in one of three forms: frozen whole blood, isolated PBMCs, or DNA extracted from either of those sample types. CDR1 and CDR2 were assigned from the germline V gene as SGHRS and YFSETQ. From V the trimming removes 4 bases and from J it removes 3 bases, while the gene matches leave 8 bases of the junction unaccounted for. Spanning cysteine to phenylalanine, the CDR3 consists of 16 amino acids. CDR3 DNA only is kept here, 48 bases in frame from base 1. A note on this clone: Its antigen specificity is not known. Base-call qualities are not available, and no considerably larger clone is one nucleotide away.

TCRbeta CDR3 regions were amplified from genomic DNA by means of the immunoSEQ Assay, a bias-controlled multiplex PCR. The source study handled its data this way. Nucleated cell counts per sample were estimated from amplification of reference gene primers within the assay. To quantify the absolute abundance of each unique TCRbeta CDR3 rearrangement, sequence reads were collapsed and filtered. For each sample, productive Simpson clonality was calculated as the square root of Simpson's diversity index across productive rearrangements. The source is immuneACCESS, and TCRdb retained only in-frame sequences with V and J called. Part of the clones is not carried over; for the studies checked, unresolved V genes explain less than half of this, and the remainder is unexplained. The DNA was the basis for D and trimming; V, J and clone size are from that table. This sample is represented by 94,000 or so clones; approximately 82% of them were singletons. Jointly, the top ten make up approximately 25% of the sample.

This receptor was identified in a man in his 60s with acute or convalescent COVID-19. The chain employs TRBV5-1 and TRBJ2-1; TRBD2 aligns with 9 central bases. Material for sequencing was peripheral blood. CDR3 reads: CASSRGSSGVYNEQFF. The nucleotide sequence is given as TGCGCCAGCAGCAGGGGGTCTAGCGGGGTCTACAATGAGCAGTTCTTC.